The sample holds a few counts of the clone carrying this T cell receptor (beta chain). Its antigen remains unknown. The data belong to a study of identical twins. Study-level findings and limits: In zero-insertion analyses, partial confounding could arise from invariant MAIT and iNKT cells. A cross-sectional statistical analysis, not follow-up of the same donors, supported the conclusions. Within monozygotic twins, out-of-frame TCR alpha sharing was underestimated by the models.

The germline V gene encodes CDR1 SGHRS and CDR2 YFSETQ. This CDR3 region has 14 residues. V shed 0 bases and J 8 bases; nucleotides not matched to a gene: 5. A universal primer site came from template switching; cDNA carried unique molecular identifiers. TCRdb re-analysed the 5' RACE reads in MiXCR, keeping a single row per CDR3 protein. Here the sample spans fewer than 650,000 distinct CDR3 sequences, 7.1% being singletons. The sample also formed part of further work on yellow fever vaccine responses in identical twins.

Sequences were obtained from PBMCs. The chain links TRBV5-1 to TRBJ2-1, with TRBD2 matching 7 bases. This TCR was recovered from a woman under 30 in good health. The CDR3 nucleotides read TGCGCCAGCAGCTTGGGCAGGGAGGGGTATGAGCAGTTCTTC. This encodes CASSLGREGYEQFF.